This TCR beta chain originates from a study of regulatory T cells in long-lasting Graves disease. Regarding the study as a whole: Blood alone, not thyroid tissue, was studied.

Regarding time point: newly diagnosed GD, antithyroid drugs for less than 3 months. PBMC RNA served as the TCR library source. The sample holds many counts of this clonotype. Its specificity is not known. iRepertoire HTBI primers and Arm-PCR of CDR3 regions built TCR beta libraries. In TCRdb, the multiplex PCR reads were re-called with MiXCR into one record per CDR3 protein. Of 400,000 to 550,000 distinct CDR3 sequences listed, 15% to 20% were seen once; the top ten hold 23%. Trimming at V came to 8 bases and at J to 9 bases, leaving 19 bases not matched to a gene. The V gene's germline CDR1 is MDHEN and CDR2 SYDVKM. The CDR3 covers 18 residues. These data also featured in a second study, about T cells in Graves' hyperthyroidism and ophthalmopathy.

The sample here was peripheral blood mononuclear cells (PBMCs), taken at new diagnosis, from a patient treated with antithyroid drugs. The genes are TRBV28 and TRBJ2-7; 16 bases match TRBD2. The clonotype comes from a woman under 30 with Graves disease. CDR3 sequence reads: CASEDGTSGRGGRIGQYF. As DNA, the CDR3 is TGTGCCAGCGAAGACGGGACTAGCGGGAGGGGGGGGAGAATAGGGCAGTACTTC.